This T cell receptor (beta chain) was found in a study of T cells after yellow fever vaccination. Study-wide results and limits: Abundant clonotypes (contaminants from the bulk population) could be present in FACS-sorted repertoires.

UMIs were added to TCR cDNA along with a universal primer site when it was made by 5'RACE template switching. Via MiXCR, TCRdb re-called the 5' RACE reads, giving one row per CDR3 protein. This sample has more than 95,000 distinct CDR3 sequences, with 13% to 15% found just once. This clonotype was picked up a small number of times. As yet, its antigen is unknown. The germline CDR1 and CDR2 sequences are SNHLY and FYNNEI. The CDR3 is 15 residues long. V dropped 4 bases and J dropped 1 base, with 11 bases sitting between them. Sequenced material: CD8+ T cells sorted from PBMCs, taken 5 days after the yellow fever booster vaccination. The chain joins TRBV2 to TRBJ1-5; D perhaps matches TRBD1 (6 bases). The receptor was isolated from a young man who received the YFV17D yellow fever vaccine. Here the CDR3 DNA reads TGTGCCAGCAGTGCAGGGGCGGGGAGCAATCAGCCCCAGCATTTT. It translates to CASSAGAGSNQPQHF. Supplemented by reference TRBV2 and TRBJ1-5, the full variable domain reads EPEVTQTPSHQVTQMGQEVILRCVPISNHLYFYWYRQILGQKVEFLVSFYNNEISEKSEIFDDQFSVERPDGSNFTLKIRSTKLEDSAMYFCASSAGAGSNQPQHFGDGTRLSIL.